Below are 3 T cell receptor beta chains sequenced from a single sample in a study of blood T cell repertoires in COVID-19. Repertoires were generated with immunoSEQ multiplex PCR, while TCRdb's copy carries only in-frame clones and drops some. The data contain roughly 86,000 clones, over 75% of them singletons. Sequencing was done on a sample of peripheral blood. Receptors were obtained from an elderly woman with COVID-19, enrolled during active disease.

The CDR3 sequence: CASSLKQGVYWDEQYF. The CDR3 DNA reads as TGTGCCAGCAGCTTGAAACAGGGAGTGTATTGGGACGAGCAGTACTTC. The J gene is TRBJ2-7, the V gene TRBV5-6, with D possibly TRBD1 on 6 matching bases. This CDR3 contains 16 residues. With 1 base removed from V and 5 bases from J, the gap between germline ends came to 19 bases. Germline CDR1 SGHDT, CDR2 YYEEEE.

The chain uses TRBV4-2 and TRBJ1-2; no firm D call. CDR1 is LGHNA and CDR2 is YNFKEQ in the germline V gene. CDR3 size: 13 residues. Trimming removed 0 bases at V and 7 bases at J, with 9 bases between. The DNA of the CDR3 is TGTGCCAGCAGCCAAGAAACAGCCGGTGGCTACACCTTC. It specifies CASSQETAGGYTF.

The chain carries TRBV10-1 and TRBJ2-1, with 11 nucleotides matching TRBD2. Germline-derived CDR1 and CDR2 are WNHNN and SYGVQD (reference sequence). J gave up 2 bases and V 4 bases, and 4 bases lay outside the gene matches. This CDR3 region has 16 residues. The CDR3 DNA sequence: TGCGCCAGCAGTGCGTCTAGCGGGAGGACCTACAATGAGCAGTTCTTC. Translating it yields CASSASSGRTYNEQFF.